The sample holds many counts of the clone carrying this T cell receptor beta chain. A read error may account for a junction end that differs from germline. This entry is derived from a study of blood T cells in healthy people across ages. Alongside a J-beta primer mix, a sample-barcoded 5' primer served in a second PCR lasting 7 to 11 cycles. Using its own MiXCR run on the 5' RACE reads, TCRdb lists one record per CDR3 protein. In the table there are around 520,000 distinct CDR3 sequences, around a quarter of which are singletons. CDR3 length equals 13 residues. Germline CDR1 is SGHRS and CDR2 is YFSETQ. This sample was also put to use in a study of T cells of mothers and their children.

The chain uses TRBV5-1 and TRBJ2-5, with D unclear. The sample was blood. This receptor was taken from a boy between 2 and 15 years old in good health. CDR3 bases: TGTGCCAGCAGCTTGCCCGGGCAAGAGACCCAGTACTTC. This gives the protein CASSLPGQETQYF.